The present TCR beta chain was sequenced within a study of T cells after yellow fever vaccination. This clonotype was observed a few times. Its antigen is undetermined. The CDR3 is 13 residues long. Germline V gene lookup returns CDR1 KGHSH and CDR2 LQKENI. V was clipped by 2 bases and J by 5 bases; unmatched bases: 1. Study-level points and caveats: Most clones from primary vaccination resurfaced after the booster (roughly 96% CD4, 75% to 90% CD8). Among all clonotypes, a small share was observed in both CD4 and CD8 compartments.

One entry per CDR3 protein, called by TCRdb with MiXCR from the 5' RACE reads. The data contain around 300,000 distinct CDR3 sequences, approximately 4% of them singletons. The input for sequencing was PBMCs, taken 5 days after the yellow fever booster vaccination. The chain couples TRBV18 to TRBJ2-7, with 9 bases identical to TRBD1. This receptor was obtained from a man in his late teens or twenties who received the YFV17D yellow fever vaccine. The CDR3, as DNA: TGTGCCAGCTCACCAGGGACAGGGAACGAGCAGTACTTC. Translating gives CASSPGTGNEQYF. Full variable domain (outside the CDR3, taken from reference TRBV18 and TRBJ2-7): NAGVMQNPRHLVRRRGQEARLRCSPMKGHSHVYWYRQLPEEGLKFMVYLQKENIIDESGMPKERFSAEFPKEGPSILRIQQVVRGDSAAYFCASSPGTGNEQYFGPGTRLTVT.